Many counts were recorded for the clone carrying this TCR beta chain. No antigen is known for it. Making use of molecular barcodes, quantitative 5'-RACE generated TCR beta libraries. TCRdb independently ran MiXCR on the 5' RACE reads; one entry per CDR3 protein. The table includes tens of thousands of distinct CDR3 sequences, approximately 11% detected once. The data were obtained in a study of CD8 T cells in ankylosing spondylitis. Study-wide points: A TCR beta motif of several highly homologous variants appeared characteristic of ankylosing spondylitis blood.

Trimming cost V 5 bases and J 7 bases, with 13 bases left between them. This CDR3 is built from 13 residues. This TCR was recovered from a male donor with ankylosing spondylitis or in good health (not recorded which). The sequenced sample was blood, either unsorted or a sorted T cell fraction (not recorded which). The V and J genes are TRBV12-3 or TRBV12-4 and TRBJ2-3; D call uncertain. The CDR3 sequence: CASSQTLLNTQYF. For the CDR3, the DNA is TGTGCCAGCAGTCAAACCCTCCTAAATACGCAGTATTTT.